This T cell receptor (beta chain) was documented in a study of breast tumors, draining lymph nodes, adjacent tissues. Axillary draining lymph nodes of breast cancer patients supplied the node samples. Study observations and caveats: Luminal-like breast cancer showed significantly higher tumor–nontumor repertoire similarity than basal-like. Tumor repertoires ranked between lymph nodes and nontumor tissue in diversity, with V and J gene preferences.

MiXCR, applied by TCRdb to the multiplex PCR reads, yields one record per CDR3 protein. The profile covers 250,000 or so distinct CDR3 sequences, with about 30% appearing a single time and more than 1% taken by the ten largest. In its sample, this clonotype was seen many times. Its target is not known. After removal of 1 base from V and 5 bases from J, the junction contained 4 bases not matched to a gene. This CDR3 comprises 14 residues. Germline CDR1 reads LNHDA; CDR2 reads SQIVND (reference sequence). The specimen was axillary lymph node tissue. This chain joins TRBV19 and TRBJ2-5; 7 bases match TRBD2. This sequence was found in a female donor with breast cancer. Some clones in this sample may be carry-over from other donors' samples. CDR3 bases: TGTGCCAGTAGTATAGGGGGAGGGCAGGAGACCCAGTACTTC. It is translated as CASSIGGGQETQYF.